This T cell receptor (beta chain) was identified during a study of blood T cell repertoires in COVID-19. For the study at large: Sources were T cells, B-cell-depleted T cells, or PBMCs; the material itself was cDNA or gDNA.

Deletions cut 0 bases from V and 3 bases from J, with 7 bases between. Germline V gene data show CDR1 as SGDLS and CDR2 as YYNGEE. The CDR3 totals 14 residues. In the source study's methods: Researchers report that nucleated cell counts were estimated from reference gene primer amplification. Sequencing used immunoSEQ multiplex PCR; TCRdb keeps in-frame clones, though not all of them. D and trimming were read from the DNA, whereas the V and J calls and clone size are those reported in that table. The sample shows roughly 230,000 clones, around 82% of them seen only once. Sequenced material: peripheral blood. The source of this sequence is a man aged 40-55 years with active or convalescent COVID-19. The chain is built from TRBV9 and TRBJ1-5; no clear D gene. The CDR3 here is CASSVGEINQPQHF. The DNA for the CDR3 is TGTGCCAGCAGCGTAGGTGAGATCAATCAGCCCCAGCATTTT. Full variable domain (outside the CDR3, taken from reference TRBV9 and TRBJ1-5): DSGVTQTPKHLITATGQRVTLRCSPRSGDLSVYWYQQSLDQGLQFLIQYYNGEERAKGNILERFSAQQFPDLHSELNLSSLELGDSALYFCASSVGEINQPQHFGDGTRLSIL.